This entry is about one T cell receptor beta chain. Methods used by the authors: Reference gene primer amplification gave nucleated cell count estimates. The assay was immunoSEQ multiplex PCR, and TCRdb's table has in-frame clones only and misses some. V and J calls and clone size are those listed in that table; D and trimming were worked out from the DNA. The profile covers around 270,000 clones, with about 88% appearing a single time and under 4.5% taken by the ten largest. The data were obtained in a study of blood T cell repertoires in COVID-19. As for the study in general: Samples of COVID-19 (acute and convalescent) were obtained from the United States, Italy and Spain. PBMCs, B-cell-depleted T cells, or T cells were the source of the cDNA or gDNA that made up the material.

The CDR3 extends over 16 amino acids. Trimming cost V 7 bases and J 0 bases, with 17 bases left between them. Germline V lookup: CDR1 MNHNY, CDR2 SVGAGI (reference sequence). The receptor was derived from a man aged 55 to 69 who had recovered from COVID-19. The specimen was peripheral blood. The gene calls are TRBV6-6 and TRBJ2-3; D uncertain. As DNA, the CDR3 is TGTGCCAGCACCCCCCCTGGCCTGCCGAGCACAGATACGCAGTATTTT. Protein sequence: CASTPPGLPSTDTQYF.